This T cell receptor (beta chain) stems from a study of immune evolution from preneoplasia to lung adenocarcinoma. Study observations and caveats: Normal lung had highest clonality; later lesions appeared denser, more diverse. T cell clonality was higher in KRAS-mutant than EGFR-mutant or wild-type nodules. From normal lung to invasive adenocarcinoma, top clone frequencies appeared to decrease.

Assay: immunoSEQ multiplex PCR; the TCRdb copy retains only in-frame clones and omits some. The sample holds 1,500 to 2,000 clones; 73% are singletons and the top ten take 13%. The junction had 10 bases not matched to a gene; V was cut back by 5 bases and J by 4 bases. The CDR3 contains 16 residues. CDR1 MDHEN and CDR2 SYDVKM come from the germline V gene. Notes on this clone: Its cognate antigen is unknown.

The sequenced sample was FFPE minimally invasive lung adenocarcinoma tissue. This clonotype was sampled from a person aged 60-79 years with lung adenocarcinoma. The chain links TRBV28 to TRBJ1-1; 10 positions match TRBD1. CDR3 coding DNA: TGTGCCAGCAGTCCGAGAGACAGGGGGCATAGCACTGAAGCTTTCTTT. This translates into CASSPRDRGHSTEAFF.